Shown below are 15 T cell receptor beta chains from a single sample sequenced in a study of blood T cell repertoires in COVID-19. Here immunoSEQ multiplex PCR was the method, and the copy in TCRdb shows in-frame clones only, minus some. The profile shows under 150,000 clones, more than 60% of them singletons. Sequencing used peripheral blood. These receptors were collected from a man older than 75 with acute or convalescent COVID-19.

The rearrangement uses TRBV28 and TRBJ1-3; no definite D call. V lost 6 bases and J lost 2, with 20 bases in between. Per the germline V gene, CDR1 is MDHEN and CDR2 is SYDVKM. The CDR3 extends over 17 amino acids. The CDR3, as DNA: TGTGCCAGCAGGCCGGGGTTCAGAGAGAGGGCTGGAAACACCATATATTTT. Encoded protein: CASRPGFRERAGNTIYF.

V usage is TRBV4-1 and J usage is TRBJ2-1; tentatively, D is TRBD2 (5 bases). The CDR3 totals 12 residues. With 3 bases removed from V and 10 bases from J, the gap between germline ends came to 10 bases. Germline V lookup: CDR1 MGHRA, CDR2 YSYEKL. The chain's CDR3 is CASSHDGIEQFF. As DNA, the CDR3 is TGCGCCAGCAGCCACGACGGGATAGAGCAGTTCTTC.

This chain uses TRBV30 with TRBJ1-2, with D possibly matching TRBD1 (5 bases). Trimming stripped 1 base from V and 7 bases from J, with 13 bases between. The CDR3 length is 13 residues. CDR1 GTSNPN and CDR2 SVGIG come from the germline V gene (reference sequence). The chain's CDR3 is CAWSASDRGGYTF. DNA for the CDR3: TGTGCCTGGAGTGCCTCAGATAGGGGTGGCTACACCTTC.

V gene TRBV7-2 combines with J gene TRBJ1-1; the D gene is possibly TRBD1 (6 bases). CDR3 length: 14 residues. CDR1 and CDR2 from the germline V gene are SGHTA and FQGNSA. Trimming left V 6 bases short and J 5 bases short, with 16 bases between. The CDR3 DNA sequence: TGTGCCAGCAGTTCCCAGGGGTTCGGGACTGAAGCTTTCTTT. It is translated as CASSSQGFGTEAFF.

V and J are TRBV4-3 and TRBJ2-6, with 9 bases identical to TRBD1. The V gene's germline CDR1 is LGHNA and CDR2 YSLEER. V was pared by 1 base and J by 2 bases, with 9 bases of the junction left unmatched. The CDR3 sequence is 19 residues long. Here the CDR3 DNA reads TGCGCCAGCAGCCAAGTCGTAGGGACAGGGTCCGCTGGGGCCAACGTCCTGACTTTC. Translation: CASSQVVGTGSAGANVLTF.

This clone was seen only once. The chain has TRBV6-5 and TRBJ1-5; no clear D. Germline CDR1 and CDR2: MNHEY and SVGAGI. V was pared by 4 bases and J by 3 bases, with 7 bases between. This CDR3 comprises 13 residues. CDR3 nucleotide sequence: TGTGCCAGCAGTTCACAGAACAATCAGCCCCAGCATTTT. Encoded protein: CASSSQNNQPQHF.

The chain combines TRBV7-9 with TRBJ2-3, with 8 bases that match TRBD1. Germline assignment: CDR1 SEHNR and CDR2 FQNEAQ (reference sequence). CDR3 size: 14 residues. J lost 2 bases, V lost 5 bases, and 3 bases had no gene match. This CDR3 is CASSLTGVTDTQYF. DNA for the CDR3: TGTGCCAGCAGCCTGACAGGGGTCACAGATACGCAGTATTTT.

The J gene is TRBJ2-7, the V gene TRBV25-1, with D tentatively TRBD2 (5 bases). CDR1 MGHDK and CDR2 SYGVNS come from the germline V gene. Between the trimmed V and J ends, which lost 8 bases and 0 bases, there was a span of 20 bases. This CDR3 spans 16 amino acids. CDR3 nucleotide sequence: TGTGCCAGCGAGGGTGGAGACGGAACCCACTCCTACGAGCAGTACTTC. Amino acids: CASEGGDGTHSYEQYF.

DNA of the CDR3: TGTGCCAGCAGCTTAGGTATATTCGGAGATTCACCCCTCCACTTT. Protein sequence: CASSLGIFGDSPLHF. The chain joins TRBV7-6 to TRBJ1-6, with unresolved D. The CDR3 is made up of 15 amino acids. Germline CDR1 reads SGHVS; CDR2 reads FNYEAQ. With 1 base removed from V and 8 bases from J, the gap between germline ends came to 12 bases.

The CDR3 sequence: CASRGTGNQPQHF. The CDR3 DNA sequence: TGTGCCAGCAGGGGGACAGGGAATCAGCCCCAGCATTTT. The rearrangement joins TRBV2 to TRBJ1-5; 9 bases match TRBD1. There are 13 residues in the CDR3. With 6 bases clipped from V and 4 bases from J, the junction kept 1 base outside the gene matches. CDR1 is SNHLY and CDR2 is FYNNEI in the germline V gene.

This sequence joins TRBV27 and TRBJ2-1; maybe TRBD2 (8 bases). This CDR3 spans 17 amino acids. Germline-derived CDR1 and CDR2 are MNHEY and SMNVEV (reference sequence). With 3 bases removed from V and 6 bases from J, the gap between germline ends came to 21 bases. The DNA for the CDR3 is TGTGCCAGCAGTTTGGTGGGACTAGGGGGCGGTTCCAATGAGCAGTTCTTC. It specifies CASSLVGLGGGSNEQFF.

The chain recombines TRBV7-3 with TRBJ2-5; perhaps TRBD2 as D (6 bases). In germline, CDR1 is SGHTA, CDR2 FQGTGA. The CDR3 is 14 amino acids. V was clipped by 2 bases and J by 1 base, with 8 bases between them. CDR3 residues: CASSLGGSQETQYF. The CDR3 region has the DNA TGTGCCAGCAGCTTAGGAGGGTCCCAAGAGACCCAGTACTTC.

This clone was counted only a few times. CDR3 in amino acids: CASSLDPWTGENIQYF. As DNA, the CDR3 is TGTGCCAGCAGCTTGGATCCCTGGACAGGGGAAAACATTCAGTACTTC. The chain has TRBV5-8 and TRBJ2-4; 9 bases match TRBD1. This CDR3 region has 16 residues. The germline CDR1 and CDR2 sequences are SGHTS and YDEGEE. Germline trimming cut 0 bases from V and 5 bases from J; bases unmatched to any gene: 6.

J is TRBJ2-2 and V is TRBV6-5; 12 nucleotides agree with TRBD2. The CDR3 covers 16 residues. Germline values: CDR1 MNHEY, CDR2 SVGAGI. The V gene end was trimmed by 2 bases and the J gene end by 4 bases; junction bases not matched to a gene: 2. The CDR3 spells CASSYGLAGSTGELFF. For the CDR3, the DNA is TGTGCCAGCAGTTACGGACTAGCGGGGAGCACCGGGGAGCTGTTTTTT.

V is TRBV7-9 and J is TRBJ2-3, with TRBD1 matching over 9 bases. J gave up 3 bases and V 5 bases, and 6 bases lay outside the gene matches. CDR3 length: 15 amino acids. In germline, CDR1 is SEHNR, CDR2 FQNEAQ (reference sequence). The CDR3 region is CASSHRTGATDTQYF. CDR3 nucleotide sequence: TGTGCCAGCAGCCACCGGACAGGGGCAACAGATACGCAGTATTTT.